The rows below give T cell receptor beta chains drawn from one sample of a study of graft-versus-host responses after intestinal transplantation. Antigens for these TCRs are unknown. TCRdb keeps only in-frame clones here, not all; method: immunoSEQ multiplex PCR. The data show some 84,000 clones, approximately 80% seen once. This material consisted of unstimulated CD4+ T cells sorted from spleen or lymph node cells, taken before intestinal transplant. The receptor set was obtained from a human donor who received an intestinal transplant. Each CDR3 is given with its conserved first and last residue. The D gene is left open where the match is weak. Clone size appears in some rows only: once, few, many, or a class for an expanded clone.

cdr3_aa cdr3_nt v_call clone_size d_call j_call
CASSTGQGGLETRYF TGCGCCAGCAGCACCGGACAGGGTGGGTTAGAGACCCGGTACTTC TRBV5-1 once TRBD1 TRBJ2-5
CASRRGPADTIYF TGCGCCAGCCGAAGGGGCCCCGCAGACACCATATATTTT TRBV5-1 once - TRBJ1-3
CASSLPGSSVGTGNTIYF TGTGCCAGCAGTTTACCCGGGTCCTCCGTCGGGACTGGAAACACCATATATTTT TRBV28 - - TRBJ1-3
CASSGAGIYEQYF TGTGCCAGCAGTGGCGCAGGGATTTACGAGCAGTACTTC TRBV25-1 - - TRBJ2-7
CASSLKAGGNTIYF TGTGCCAGCAGCTTAAAGGCAGGGGGAAACACCATATATTTT TRBV7-8 - - TRBJ1-3
CASSLGTSGAYEQYF TGTGCCAGCAGCTTAGGGACTAGCGGGGCCTACGAGCAGTACTTC TRBV5-8 - TRBD2 TRBJ2-7
CASSQEDGEPQHF TGTGCCAGCAGCCAAGAAGACGGGGAGCCCCAGCATTTT TRBV14 - - TRBJ1-5
CASSLAGRTHNEQFF TGTGCCAGCAGCTTAGCGGGGCGGACCCACAATGAGCAGTTCTTC TRBV7-6 - - TRBJ2-1
CASRARDRDASYGYTF TGTGCCAGCAGGGCCCGGGACAGGGACGCTAGCTATGGCTACACCTTC TRBV28 - TRBD1 TRBJ1-2
CASSLERVDYGYTF TGTGCCAGCAGTCTGGAACGGGTAGACTATGGCTACACCTTC TRBV2 - - TRBJ1-2
CASSLPDNEQFF TGTGCCAGCAGCTTACCGGACAATGAGCAGTTCTTC TRBV7-2 - - TRBJ2-1
CASSPGQGPAQPQHF TGTGCCAGCAGCCCGGGACAGGGGCCAGCTCAGCCCCAGCATTTT TRBV9 few TRBD1 TRBJ1-5
CATSRDRRVEQYF TGTGCCACCAGCAGGGACAGGAGAGTCGAGCAGTACTTC TRBV15 - TRBD1 TRBJ2-7
CASSLTGGGGKLFF TGTGCCAGCAGCTTGACAGGGGGCGGGGGAAAACTGTTTTTT TRBV28 - TRBD1 TRBJ1-4
CASSSKPGQGNTEAFF TGTGCCAGCAGTTCCAAACCGGGACAGGGGAACACTGAAGCTTTCTTT TRBV28 - TRBD1 TRBJ1-1
CAISRHTSGDEQFF TGTGCCATCAGCCGCCATACTAGCGGGGATGAGCAGTTCTTC TRBV10-3 - TRBD2 TRBJ2-1
CASSHESRRSSYTF TGTGCCAGCAGCCACGAGTCCCGTCGGAGTTCCTACACCTTC TRBV14 - - TRBJ1-2
CASSLSDGTGELFF TGTGCCAGCAGCTTATCCGACGGGACCGGGGAGCTGTTTTTT TRBV7-3 few - TRBJ2-2
CASSRGGNSEQYF TGTGCCAGCAGCCGGGGGGGCAATTCCGAGCAGTACTTC TRBV11-3 - TRBD2 TRBJ2-7
CASSGDSNEQFF TGTGCCAGCAGTGGCGACAGCAATGAGCAGTTCTTC TRBV28 - - TRBJ2-1
CASTRDRNFSYEQYF TGTGCCAGCACCCGGGACAGAAACTTCTCCTACGAGCAGTACTTC TRBV21-1 - - TRBJ2-7
CASSIPAGYGSNQPQHF TGTGCCAGTAGTATCCCGGCCGGGTATGGAAGCAATCAGCCCCAGCATTTT TRBV19 - - TRBJ1-5
CASSVRGYYNEQFF TGTGCCAGCAGCGTGCGGGGCTATTACAATGAGCAGTTCTTC TRBV11-3 - - TRBJ2-1
CASSLGEAFF TGTGCCAGCAGCCTCGGGGAAGCTTTCTTT TRBV6-6 once - TRBJ1-1
CAISELLAREQYF TGTGCCATCAGTGAGCTCTTAGCGCGCGAGCAGTACTTC TRBV10-3 - - TRBJ2-7
CSADRTGTDTQYF TGCAGCGCCGACCGGACAGGGACAGATACGCAGTATTTT TRBV29-1 once TRBD1 TRBJ2-3
CASSLRLAGDTDTQYF TGCGCCAGCAGCCTCCGACTAGCGGGGGACACAGATACGCAGTATTTT TRBV4-1 - TRBD2 TRBJ2-3
CASTPGGLYEQYF TGTGCCAGCACTCCGGGGGGGCTATACGAGCAGTACTTC TRBV6-1 once TRBD2 TRBJ2-7
CASSLGGGAGLPYEQYF TGTGCCAGCAGCTTAGGTGGAGGAGCGGGTCTCCCCTACGAGCAGTACTTC TRBV7-2 - - TRBJ2-7
CSVGMGRTDTQYF TGCAGCGTTGGGATGGGGCGTACAGATACGCAGTATTTT TRBV29-1 - - TRBJ2-3
CASSATGQPNTEAFF TGTGCCAGCAGCGCGACGGGACAACCTAACACTGAAGCTTTCTTT TRBV5-6 - - TRBJ1-1
CASRRTGSGQETQYF TGTGCCAGCAGGAGGACAGGTTCGGGGCAAGAGACCCAGTACTTC TRBV6-1 - TRBD1 TRBJ2-5
CASSSLQGRGNQPQHF TGTGCCAGCAGCTCGTTACAGGGTAGGGGCAATCAGCCCCAGCATTTT TRBV5-8 - - TRBJ1-5
CASSMGPGAYEQYF TGCGCCAGCAGCATGGGCCCGGGGGCCTACGAGCAGTACTTC TRBV5-1 - - TRBJ2-7
CASSLRVQGGWRAFF TGTGCCAGCAGCTTGCGGGTCCAGGGGGGATGGCGAGCTTTCTTT TRBV5-4 - TRBD1 TRBJ1-1
CASSSRDRGAEQYF TGTGCCAGCAGTTCCCGGGACAGGGGTGCCGAGCAGTACTTC TRBV28 - TRBD1 TRBJ2-7
CARSLAGHLDSNQPQHF TGTGCCAGAAGCTTGGCGGGACACCTTGATAGCAATCAGCCCCAGCATTTT TRBV5-3 - - TRBJ1-5
CASSTTGGYGYTF TGTGCCAGCAGCACGACAGGGGGCTATGGCTACACCTTC TRBV6-4 - TRBD1 TRBJ1-2
CASSVGGGNQPQHF TGTGCCAGCTCAGTAGGGGGGGGCAATCAGCCCCAGCATTTT TRBV18 - - TRBJ1-5
CAISEPGQTNSPLHF TGTGCCATCAGTGAGCCGGGACAGACTAATTCACCCCTCCACTTT TRBV10-3 - TRBD1 TRBJ1-6
CATTPSGGPQETQYF TGTGCCACCACGCCCAGCGGGGGGCCCCAAGAGACCCAGTACTTC TRBV10-3 - TRBD2 TRBJ2-5
CASSSPSTSGLKEQYF TGTGCCAGCAGCTCCCCTTCGACTAGCGGTTTGAAGGAGCAGTACTTC TRBV7-2 few TRBD2 TRBJ2-7
CASSSQGFSYEQYF TGTGCCAGCAGTTCACAGGGATTCTCCTACGAGCAGTACTTC TRBV6-6 - - TRBJ2-7
CASSVGRGNLVEQFF TGTGCCAGCAGTGTAGGTCGGGGGAACCTCGTTGAGCAGTTCTTC TRBV7-9 once - TRBJ2-1
CASSLDGGSGRRTGELFF TGTGCCAGCAGCTTAGATGGCGGTAGCGGGAGGCGAACCGGGGAGCTGTTTTTT TRBV11-1 - TRBD2 TRBJ2-2
CATQGALGANVLTF TGTGCCACACAGGGGGCTTTAGGGGCCAACGTCCTGACTTTC TRBV10-3 - TRBD1 TRBJ2-6
CAISGPSGGNKTQYF TGTGCCATCAGTGGACCTAGCGGGGGGAACAAGACCCAGTACTTC TRBV10-3 - TRBD2 TRBJ2-5
CASSLVGTRTDTQYF TGTGCCAGCAGCTTGGTTGGGACTCGCACAGATACGCAGTATTTT TRBV5-6 - - TRBJ2-3
CASRRGDYNEQFF TGTGCCAGCAGACGCGGGGACTACAATGAGCAGTTCTTC TRBV6-6 - - TRBJ2-1